This is a list of T cell receptor beta chains from one sample in a study of blood T cell repertoires in COVID-19. Data came from immunoSEQ multiplex PCR; TCRdb stores just in-frame clones and leaves some out. The table lists 90,000 to 120,000 clones, about two thirds of them singletons. Sequenced input: peripheral blood. The receptors stem from a woman aged 40 to 55 with acute or convalescent COVID-19. Each CDR3 is given without its conserved first and last residue.

TRBV5-1	TRBJ2-7	ASSTIAGGSSYEQY
TRBV5-6	TRBJ2-5	ASSPPTGEQETQY
TRBV6-4	TRBJ1-2	ASSDSNRGGNYGYT
TRBV30	TRBJ2-2	AWRRGSGNTGELF
TRBV19	TRBJ1-2	ASSITENYGYT
TRBV18	TRBJ2-2	ASSPPTGRSGGELF
TRBV20-1	TRBJ2-5	TASRLETQY
TRBV5-1	TRBJ2-5	ASSRQASGGQETQY
TRBV6-2/TRBV6-3	TRBJ2-5	ASSLGGGSQETQY
TRBV23-1	TRBJ2-3	ASSQFSPGLPPAGGGGTDTQY
TRBV6-5	TRBJ2-2	ATRTGTGNTGELF
TRBV7-6	TRBJ2-7	ASSPRDRGPEQY
TRBV27	TRBJ1-4	ASRTLDRGYEKLF
TRBV25-1	TRBJ1-1	ASTRQGIPEAF
TRBV3-1/TRBV3-2	TRBJ2-1	ASSPLPGGRSSYNEQF
TRBV20-1	TRBJ2-3	SPRGTDTQY
TRBV19	TRBJ2-7	ASSIGTGSHEQY
TRBV5-1	TRBJ1-1	ASSSYLDRGRFQVGTEAF
TRBV6-2/TRBV6-3	TRBJ1-4	ASSPAPYRRNEKLF
TRBV28	TRBJ1-5	ASNSGDPSNQPQH
TRBV18	TRBJ2-2	ASSPRELNTGELF
TRBV6-5	TRBJ2-5	ASSSGDWYQETQY
TRBV4-1	TRBJ2-7	ASSQGGESVEQY
TRBV24-1	TRBJ1-5	ATSDSTGGFQPQH
TRBV5-1	TRBJ2-1	ASSGGTAEYNEQF
TRBV19	TRBJ2-6	ASSMGGSGANVLT
TRBV6-2/TRBV6-3	TRBJ1-2	ASSPGQGNYGYT
TRBV7-2	TRBJ1-1	ASSPGGPWVEAF
TRBV24-1	TRBJ2-1	ATSDFRVHEQF
TRBV15	TRBJ2-7	ATSRQGYEQY
TRBV5-5	TRBJ2-3	ASTPGSTDTQY
TRBV27	TRBJ1-5	ASSLKPIGTGMDQPQH
TRBV6-2/TRBV6-3	TRBJ2-7	ASSMRATFLQQY
TRBV24-1	TRBJ2-3	ASAGTTDTQY
TRBV6-5	TRBJ2-5	ASSYREGEGETQY
TRBV4-2	TRBJ2-1	ASSQESTSGYNEQF
TRBV6-6	TRBJ1-6	ASSYPNRVGNSPLH
TRBV7-2	TRBJ2-2	ASSPGSGGTTGELF
TRBV27	TRBJ2-2	ASSLAGFQLRTGELF
TRBV3-1/TRBV3-2	TRBJ2-3	ASSRRAAADTQY
TRBV7-2	TRBJ1-5	ASSLTGISNQPQH
TRBV30	TRBJ1-1	AWSQFRGTEAF